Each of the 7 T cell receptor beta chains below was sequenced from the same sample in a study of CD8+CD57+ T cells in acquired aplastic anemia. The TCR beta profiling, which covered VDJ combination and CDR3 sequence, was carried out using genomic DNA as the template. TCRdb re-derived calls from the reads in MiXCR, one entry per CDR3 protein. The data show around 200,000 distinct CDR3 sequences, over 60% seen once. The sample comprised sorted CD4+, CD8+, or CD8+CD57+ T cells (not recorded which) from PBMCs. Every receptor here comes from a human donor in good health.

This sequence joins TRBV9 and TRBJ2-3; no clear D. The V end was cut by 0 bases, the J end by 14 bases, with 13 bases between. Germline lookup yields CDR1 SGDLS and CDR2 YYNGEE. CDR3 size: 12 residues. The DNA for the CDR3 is TGTGCCAGCAGCGTAGCTGGAGAGCCGGGGTATTTT. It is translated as CASSVAGEPGYF.

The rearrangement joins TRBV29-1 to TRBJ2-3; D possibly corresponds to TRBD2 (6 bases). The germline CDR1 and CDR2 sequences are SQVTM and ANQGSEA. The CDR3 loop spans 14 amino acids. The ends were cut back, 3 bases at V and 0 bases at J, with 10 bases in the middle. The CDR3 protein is CSVDQGLSTDTQYF. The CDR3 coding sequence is TGCAGCGTTGATCAGGGACTTAGCACAGATACGCAGTATTTT.

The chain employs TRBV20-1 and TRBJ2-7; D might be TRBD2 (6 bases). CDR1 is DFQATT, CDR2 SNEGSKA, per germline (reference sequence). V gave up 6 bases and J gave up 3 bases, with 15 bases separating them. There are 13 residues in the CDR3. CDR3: CSAPGGTLYEQYF. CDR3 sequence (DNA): TGCAGTGCCCCTGGCGGGACCCTCTACGAGCAGTACTTC.

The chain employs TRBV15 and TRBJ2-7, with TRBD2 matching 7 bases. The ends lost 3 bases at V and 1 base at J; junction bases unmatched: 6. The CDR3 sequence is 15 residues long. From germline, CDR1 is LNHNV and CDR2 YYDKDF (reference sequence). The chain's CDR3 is CATSSVGGSSYEQYF. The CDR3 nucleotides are TGTGCCACCAGCAGTGTGGGGGGGTCTTCCTACGAGCAGTACTTC.

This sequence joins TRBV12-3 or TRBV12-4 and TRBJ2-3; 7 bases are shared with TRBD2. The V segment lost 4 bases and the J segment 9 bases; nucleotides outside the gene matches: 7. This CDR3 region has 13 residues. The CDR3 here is CASSSDGGGTQYF. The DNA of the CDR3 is TGTGCCAGCAGTTCGGATGGGGGGGGGACGCAGTATTTT.

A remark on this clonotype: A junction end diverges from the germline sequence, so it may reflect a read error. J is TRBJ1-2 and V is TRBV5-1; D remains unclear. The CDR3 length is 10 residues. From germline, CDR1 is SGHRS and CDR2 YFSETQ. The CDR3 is CASSCKPVSF. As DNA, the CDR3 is TGCGCCAGCAGCTGTAAGCCGGTATCCTTC.

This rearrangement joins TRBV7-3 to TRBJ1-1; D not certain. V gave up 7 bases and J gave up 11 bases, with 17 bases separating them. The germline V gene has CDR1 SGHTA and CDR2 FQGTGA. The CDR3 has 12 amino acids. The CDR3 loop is CASNPSVGRAFF. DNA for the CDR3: TGTGCCAGCAACCCGTCAGTCGGGAGGGCTTTCTTT. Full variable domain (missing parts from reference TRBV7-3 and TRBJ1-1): GAGVSQTPSNKVTEKGKYVELRCDPISGHTALYWYRQSLGQGPEFLIYFQGTGAADDSGLPNDRFFAVRPEGSVSTLKIQRTERGDSAVYLCASNPSVGRAFFGQGTRLTVV.